Listed here are 22 T cell receptor beta chains from one sample, sequenced in a study of blood T cells in healthy people across ages. Through a sample-barcoded 5' primer and a J-beta primer mix, a second PCR was run for roughly 6 to 11 cycles. MiXCR, applied by TCRdb to the 5' RACE reads, yields one record per CDR3 protein. Among some 1,800,000 distinct CDR3 sequences, approximately 39% were seen once, and the ten largest hold 20% to 25%. Sequencing was done on a sample of blood. These receptors originate from a human donor in good health.

The rearrangement links TRBV5-1 to TRBJ2-7, with 8 bases that match TRBD1. The junction had 7 bases not matched to a gene; V was cut back by 0 bases and J by 2 bases. The CDR3 is 16 amino acids. CDR1 and CDR2 (germline): SGHRS, YFSETQ. In DNA, the CDR3 is TGCGCCAGCAGCTTGGATGGCAGGGGGCCCCCCTACGAGCAGTACTTC. Amino acid sequence: CASSLDGRGPPYEQYF. Supplemented by reference TRBV5-1 and TRBJ2-7, the full variable domain reads KAGVTQTPRYLIKTRGQQVTLSCSPISGHRSVSWYQQTPGQGLQFLFEYFSETQRNKGNFPGRFSGRQFSNSRSEMNVSTLELGDSALYLCASSLDGRGPPYEQYFGPGTRLTVT.

CDR3 amino acids: CATSEAGFYPNYGYTF. In DNA, the CDR3 is TGTGCCACCAGTGAGGCAGGGTTTTACCCTAACTATGGCTACACCTTC. V is TRBV24-1 and J is TRBJ1-2; tentative D call: TRBD1 (5 bases). Germline V gene data show CDR1 as KGHDR and CDR2 as SFDVKD. The V end was cut by 4 bases, the J end by 0 bases, with 14 bases between. This CDR3 comprises 16 residues.

CDR3 residues: CASRKTGPIPEAFF. In nucleotides, the CDR3 is TGTGCCAGCAGAAAAACGGGACCTATCCCTGAAGCTTTCTTT. The chain employs TRBV7-9 and TRBJ1-1; D possibly corresponds to TRBD1 (5 bases). Germline CDR1 and CDR2: SEHNR and FQNEAQ (reference sequence). The CDR3 spans 14 residues. V lost 6 bases to trimming and J lost 6 bases, with 17 bases between them.

The CDR3 region has the DNA TGCGCCAGCAGCTTGGGGGCGGGACAGATGAATGAAAAACTGTTTTTT. Residues: CASSLGAGQMNEKLFF. V and J are TRBV5-1 and TRBJ1-4; 7 bases map to TRBD1. CDR1 SGHRS and CDR2 YFSETQ come from the germline V gene. CDR3 length: 16 amino acids. V shed 0 bases and J 5 bases; nucleotides not matched to a gene: 7. Based on the CDR3 plus reference TRBV5-1 and TRBJ1-4, the full variable domain is KAGVTQTPRYLIKTRGQQVTLSCSPISGHRSVSWYQQTPGQGLQFLFEYFSETQRNKGNFPGRFSGRQFSNSRSEMNVSTLELGDSALYLCASSLGAGQMNEKLFFGSGTQLSVL.

The chain carries TRBV12-3 or TRBV12-4 and TRBJ2-3; D is undetermined. The V gene lost 6 bases and the J gene lost 0 bases, with 19 bases spanning the gap. The CDR3 totals 17 residues. The CDR3 loop reads CASRRWLGQTSTDTQYF. DNA of the CDR3: TGTGCCAGCAGACGATGGTTAGGGCAGACTAGCACAGATACGCAGTATTTT.

CDR3 loop: CASSPPRAAASTDTQYF. In DNA form, the CDR3 reads TGTGCCAGCAGCCCCCCCCGAGCGGCGGCTAGCACAGATACGCAGTATTTT. The chain carries TRBV7-9 and TRBJ2-3; weak D call: TRBD2 (5 bases). This CDR3 is built from 17 residues. Germline CDR1 SEHNR, CDR2 FQNEAQ (reference sequence). Trimming shortened V by 5 bases and J by 0 bases, and 18 bases separated the two germline ends.

The V and J genes are TRBV7-2 and TRBJ1-2; the D gene is possibly TRBD1 (5 bases). CDR1 is SGHTA and CDR2 is FQGNSA in the germline V gene. This CDR3 is 16 amino acids long. With 5 bases removed from V and 4 bases from J, the gap between germline ends came to 20 bases. Here the CDR3 reads CASSPGSGPTGYGYTF. The CDR3 DNA reads TGTGCCAGCAGCCCAGGGTCAGGGCCGACGGGCTATGGCTACACCTTC.

This clonotype has a handful of counts. V gene TRBV9 combines with J gene TRBJ2-7; the D is unclear. CDR3 length: 14 residues. The V and J ends lost 0 bases and 1 base respectively, with 8 bases between them. Germline V gives CDR1 SGDLS, CDR2 YYNGEE. The CDR3 coding sequence is TGTGCCAGCAGCGTAGTTCCGGCGTCCTACGAGCAGTACTTC. This gives the protein CASSVVPASYEQYF.

The gene calls are TRBV4-2 and TRBJ2-7, with D unclear. Between the trimmed V and J ends, which lost 3 bases and 2 bases, there was a span of 11 bases. This CDR3 region has 14 residues. Germline V gene lookup returns CDR1 LGHNA and CDR2 YNFKEQ. CDR3 region: CASSQAPDTYEQYF. The DNA of the CDR3 is TGTGCCAGCAGCCAGGCCCCCGACACCTACGAGCAGTACTTC.

The count of this clonotype is one. The V gene is TRBV5-1, the J gene TRBJ2-4, with D hard to call. Germline CDR1 and CDR2: SGHRS and YFSETQ. V lost 4 bases to trimming and J lost 15 bases, with 17 bases between them. CDR3 length: 12 residues. CDR3 in amino acids: CASSKGMDERYF. Here the CDR3 DNA reads TGCGCCAGCAGCAAGGGAATGGACGAGCGGTACTTC.

The chain couples TRBV6-5 to TRBJ2-5; D call uncertain. The last part of the DNA fits TRBJ2-7 better; the J call may be wrong. CDR3 size: 13 residues. Germline V gives CDR1 MNHEY, CDR2 SVGAGI. The CDR3, as DNA: TGTGCCAGCAGTTACGAGGCGGAAGACGAGCAGTACTTC. Translating it yields CASSYEAEDEQYF.

Comment on this clonotype: One junction end disagrees with the germline gene, perhaps due to a read error. This sequence joins TRBV7-9 and TRBJ2-1; TRBD1 matches 7 bases. This CDR3 has 15 amino acids. Germline lookup yields CDR1 SEHNR and CDR2 FQNEAQ (reference sequence). CDR3 protein: CVSSLPGGSYNEQFF. Here the CDR3 DNA reads TGTGTCAGCAGCCTCCCAGGGGGCTCCTACAATGAGCAGTTCTTC.

This clonotype came up a few times. J is TRBJ2-3 and V is TRBV12-3 or TRBV12-4; D gene uncertain. The length of the CDR3 is 11 residues. Trimming removed 8 bases at V and 0 bases at J, with 3 bases between. The CDR3 is CASESTDTQYF. CDR3 sequence (DNA): TGTGCCAGCGAAAGCACAGATACGCAGTATTTT.

The chain recombines TRBV28 with TRBJ2-7; TRBD1 aligns across 8 bases. Germline V gives CDR1 MDHEN, CDR2 SYDVKM. CDR3 length: 16 residues. V dropped 6 bases and J dropped 5; count of bases not matched to a gene: 15. CDR3 protein: CASSQFDRGGLDEQYF. The CDR3 DNA reads TGTGCCAGCAGCCAATTCGACAGGGGAGGACTGGACGAGCAGTACTTC.

The table lists this clonotype with a few counts. The rearrangement uses TRBV6-2 or TRBV6-3 and TRBJ2-5, with TRBD2 matching over 9 bases. The CDR3 has 17 residues. Germline CDR1 and CDR2: MNHEY and SVGEGT. Unmatched junction bases numbered 14, after V lost 6 bases and J lost 3 bases. The CDR3 DNA is TGTGCCAGCAGAACCGCTTACTTAGCGGGGGAAGAAGAGACCCAGTACTTC. Its protein product is CASRTAYLAGEEETQYF.

There are a few counts of this clonotype. This chain connects TRBV29-1 to TRBJ2-1; 8 bases line up with TRBD1. J lost 9 bases, V lost 6 bases, and 13 bases had no gene match. CDR1 is SQVTM, CDR2 ANQGSEA, per germline. The CDR3 covers 14 residues. CDR3 protein: CSVEPGQVHGEQFF. CDR3 bases: TGCAGCGTCGAACCGGGACAGGTTCATGGTGAGCAGTTCTTC.

The genes are TRBV29-1 and TRBJ1-1; no reliable D call. Germline lookup yields CDR1 SQVTM and CDR2 ANQGSEA. This CDR3 is built from 13 residues. V was cut by 6 bases and J by 0 bases, with 11 bases left in between. The CDR3 coding sequence is TGCAGCGTAAGAGATAACATGAACACTGAAGCTTTCTTT. Translated: CSVRDNMNTEAFF.

As for this clonotype: A much larger clone lies one base from this, so it may be a read error. This chain links TRBV4-1 with TRBJ2-5, with 7 nucleotides matching TRBD1. The J call could be wrong; TRBJ2-1 is a better fit for the DNA end. CDR1 and CDR2 from the germline V gene are MGHRA and YSYEKL. CDR3 size: 15 residues. The CDR3 protein is CASSLMGQSQETQFF. The CDR3 coding sequence is TGCGCCAGCAGCCTAATGGGACAGTCCCAAGAGACCCAGTTCTTC.

This clonotype was counted at least ten times. This rearrangement joins TRBV4-2 to TRBJ2-3, with D unclear. This CDR3 spans 16 amino acids. The germline CDR1 and CDR2 sequences are LGHNA and YNFKEQ. The V gene lost 3 bases and the J gene lost 1 base, with 14 bases spanning the gap. The CDR3 spells CASSQEQETGTDTQYF. As DNA, the CDR3 is TGTGCCAGCAGCCAGGAACAAGAAACCGGCACAGATACGCAGTATTTT.

The chain is built from TRBV9 and TRBJ2-5; the match to TRBD2 covers 8 bases. This CDR3 is built from 14 residues. Germline values: CDR1 SGDLS, CDR2 YYNGEE. V lost 3 bases and J lost 2; bases outside the gene matches: 3. CDR3 nucleotide sequence: TGTGCCAGCAGCGCAGGACTAGCTCAAGAGACCCAGTACTTC. It codes for CASSAGLAQETQYF.

This rearrangement joins TRBV29-1 to TRBJ2-7; the match to TRBD2 covers 7 bases. CDR1 is SQVTM and CDR2 is ANQGSEA in the germline V gene. The CDR3 sequence is 13 residues long. The junction had 7 bases not matched to a gene; V was cut back by 4 bases and J by 4 bases. In DNA form, the CDR3 reads TGCAGCGTTGGGGCTAGCGGAGGGTACGAGCAGTACTTC. This sequence encodes CSVGASGGYEQYF.

This chain uses TRBV20-1 with TRBJ2-3; D remains unclear. CDR1 DFQATT and CDR2 SNEGSKA come from the germline V gene (reference sequence). There are 16 residues in the CDR3. The V end lost 3 bases, the J end lost 0 bases, and 16 bases lay between the germline ends. CDR3 nucleotides: TGCAGTGCTAGTCATCTGGGCGGCTCTAGCACAGATACGCAGTATTTT. This sequence encodes CSASHLGGSSTDTQYF.